These 5 T cell receptor beta chains originate from one sample sequenced in a study of blood T cells in healthy people across ages. A J-beta primer mix and a sample-barcoded 5' primer were used in a second PCR of about 7 to 11 cycles. TCRdb analysed the 5' RACE reads with MiXCR anew, one entry per CDR3 protein. The data contain 550,000 to 800,000 distinct CDR3 sequences, 21% of them singletons. Sequences were obtained from blood. Every receptor here comes from a man between 65 and 85 years old in good health.

This chain links TRBV12-3 or TRBV12-4 with TRBJ1-1; TRBD1 might be the D (5 bases). CDR3 length equals 12 residues. V lost 5 bases and J 5 bases, leaving 9 bases between the germline ends. The DNA of the CDR3 is TGTGCCAGCAGTGGCAGGGTTACTGAAGCTTTCTTT. This encodes CASSGRVTEAFF.

For the CDR3, the DNA is TGTGCCAGCAGCGTAGATGGTCCAGAGACCCAGTACTTC. Amino acids: CASSVDGPETQYF. The J gene is TRBJ2-5, the V gene TRBV9; unclear D gene. V lost 0 bases to trimming and J lost 4 bases, with 7 bases between them. The CDR3 extends over 13 amino acids. Germline V gene data show CDR1 as SGDLS and CDR2 as YYNGEE.

The V gene is TRBV12-3 or TRBV12-4, the J gene TRBJ2-1; no definite D call. CDR3 length: 15 amino acids. Between the trimmed V and J ends, which lost 6 bases and 4 bases, there was a span of 16 bases. CDR3 DNA: TGTGCCAGCAGCGTCTCAGCCGAGCTATACAATGAGCAGTTCTTC. Its translation is CASSVSAELYNEQFF.

The gene calls are TRBV20-1 and TRBJ2-7; D might be TRBD1 (7 bases). Trimming left V 5 bases short and J 0 bases short, with 17 bases between. The CDR3 runs to 15 residues. Germline CDR1 DFQATT, CDR2 SNEGSKA (reference sequence). CDR3 in DNA: TGCAGTGCTCAGGGGGTCAGCGGGTACTCCTACGAGCAGTACTTC. Protein: CSAQGVSGYSYEQYF.

This clonotype has just a few counts. This chain joins TRBV5-1 and TRBJ1-1; D is unclear. The CDR3 length is 14 residues. Trimming stripped 0 bases from V and 2 bases from J, with 8 bases between. Germline V gene sequence: CDR1 SGHRS, CDR2 YFSETQ. CDR3 in DNA: TGCGCCAGCAGCTTGGCGTCAGCCAACACTGAAGCTTTCTTT. Translating it yields CASSLASANTEAFF.